This is a list of T cell receptor beta chains from one sample in a study of PD-L1 blockade in urothelial cancer. Assay: immunoSEQ multiplex PCR; the TCRdb copy retains only in-frame clones and omits some. The table shows 72,000 or so clones, with around 86% occurring only once. The specimen was PBMCs, collected around atezolizumab (anti-PD-L1) treatment. These receptors were obtained from a man aged 55 to 70 with urothelial cancer. The CDR3 runs from the conserved cysteine through the conserved F or W. The order of the fields is CDR3 DNA, CDR3 protein, V gene, J gene, D gene, clone size. The D gene is left open where the match is weak. Part of the rows lack a size; the others show once, few, many or a class for expanded clones.

cdr3_nt: TGCGCCAGCAGCGGAGGGACAGTGCCAGAGCAGTACTTC
cdr3_aa: CASSGGTVPEQYF
v_call: TRBV5-1
j_call: TRBJ2-7
d_call: NA
clone_size: NA

cdr3_nt: TGTGCCAGCAGCTTGGGGGGAGCTAGCACAGATACGCAGTATTTT
cdr3_aa: CASSLGGASTDTQYF
v_call: TRBV5-4
j_call: TRBJ2-3
d_call: NA
clone_size: NA

cdr3_nt: TGTGCCAGCAGTATGAACCCGAGACAGCGATCCTACAATGAGCAGTTCTTC
cdr3_aa: CASSMNPRQRSYNEQFF
v_call: TRBV6-4
j_call: TRBJ2-1
d_call: NA
clone_size: NA

cdr3_nt: TGTGCCAGCAGTCTGAGGACAGGGAGCTCCTACAATGAGCAGTTCTTC
cdr3_aa: CASSLRTGSSYNEQFF
v_call: TRBV28
j_call: TRBJ2-1
d_call: TRBD1
clone_size: NA

cdr3_nt: TGTGCCAGCAGTCCGCCCGGGTCTAATGAAAAACTGTTTTTT
cdr3_aa: CASSPPGSNEKLFF
v_call: TRBV28
j_call: TRBJ1-4
d_call: NA
clone_size: NA

cdr3_nt: TGTGCCAGCACTCTGACAGGGGGAAGTGGTTCACCCCTCCACTTT
cdr3_aa: CASTLTGGSGSPLHF
v_call: TRBV6-5
j_call: TRBJ1-6
d_call: TRBD1
clone_size: NA

cdr3_nt: TGCAGCGTTGAAGGGGGGCGGGGGGCTAGCACCGGGGAGCTGTTTTTT
cdr3_aa: CSVEGGRGASTGELFF
v_call: TRBV29-1
j_call: TRBJ2-2
d_call: TRBD2
clone_size: NA

cdr3_nt: TGCGCCAGCAGCTCGGGACTGCTCACCGGGGAGCTGTTTTTT
cdr3_aa: CASSSGLLTGELFF
v_call: TRBV5-1
j_call: TRBJ2-2
d_call: NA
clone_size: NA

cdr3_nt: TGTGCCAGCAGCTTTAGCGGGGGTTACGGCGAGCAGTACTTC
cdr3_aa: CASSFSGGYGEQYF
v_call: TRBV7-2
j_call: TRBJ2-7
d_call: TRBD2
clone_size: many

cdr3_nt: TGTGCCAGCAGTAGCCTTAATAGCAATCAGCCCCAGCATTTT
cdr3_aa: CASSSLNSNQPQHF
v_call: TRBV6-6
j_call: TRBJ1-5
d_call: NA
clone_size: NA

cdr3_nt: TGTGCCAGCAGCCCCCCTCAGGCCCGAGATACGCAGTATTTT
cdr3_aa: CASSPPQARDTQYF
v_call: TRBV7-2
j_call: TRBJ2-3
d_call: NA
clone_size: NA

cdr3_nt: TGTGCCAGTAGTATTGGGACAGGGGTGAACACTGAAGCTTTCTTT
cdr3_aa: CASSIGTGVNTEAFF
v_call: TRBV19
j_call: TRBJ1-1
d_call: TRBD1
clone_size: NA

cdr3_nt: TGTGCCAGCAGCCCCCGGCAGGGGGGCCTGGGAGATACGCAGTATTTT
cdr3_aa: CASSPRQGGLGDTQYF
v_call: TRBV5-4
j_call: TRBJ2-3
d_call: NA
clone_size: NA

cdr3_nt: TGCGCCAGCAGCCCACGCCAGGGTAATCAGAATTCACCCCTCCACTTT
cdr3_aa: CASSPRQGNQNSPLHF
v_call: TRBV5-1
j_call: TRBJ1-6
d_call: NA
clone_size: NA

cdr3_nt: TGTGCCAGCAGCCCCGGACTAGCGGGGGGGAAGTATTTT
cdr3_aa: CASSPGLAGGKYF
v_call: TRBV7-2
j_call: TRBJ2-3
d_call: TRBD2
clone_size: NA

cdr3_nt: TGTGCCAGCAGCCCTCAGGACAGCTTCGACGAGCAGTACTTC
cdr3_aa: CASSPQDSFDEQYF
v_call: TRBV9
j_call: TRBJ2-7
d_call: NA
clone_size: NA

cdr3_nt: TGTGCCAGCAGCTTGAAAGCGGGGGGGCGAGAGCAGTACTTC
cdr3_aa: CASSLKAGGREQYF
v_call: TRBV5-4
j_call: TRBJ2-7
d_call: TRBD2
clone_size: NA

cdr3_nt: TGTGCCAGCACCACCGGGACAGGGTTAGATACGCAGTATTTT
cdr3_aa: CASTTGTGLDTQYF
v_call: TRBV7-9
j_call: TRBJ2-3
d_call: TRBD1
clone_size: NA

cdr3_nt: TGCGCCAGCAGAAATAGCGGGGGGCGTAATGACGAGCAGTTCTTC
cdr3_aa: CASRNSGGRNDEQFF
v_call: TRBV5-1
j_call: TRBJ2-1
d_call: TRBD2
clone_size: NA

cdr3_nt: TGTGCCTGGAGTAAGGGAGGGCCCCTTGGTGGCTACACCTTC
cdr3_aa: CAWSKGGPLGGYTF
v_call: TRBV30
j_call: TRBJ1-2
d_call: NA
clone_size: NA

cdr3_nt: TGTGCCAGCAGCGAGTTGCTAGAGAACTATGGCTACACCTTC
cdr3_aa: CASSELLENYGYTF
v_call: TRBV6-4
j_call: TRBJ1-2
d_call: NA
clone_size: NA

cdr3_nt: TGTGCCAGCAGAGAGTTACAGGGGGCAGGAACTGAAGCTTTCTTT
cdr3_aa: CASRELQGAGTEAFF
v_call: TRBV28
j_call: TRBJ1-1
d_call: TRBD1
clone_size: few

cdr3_nt: TGTGCCAGCAGCTTAGCTCAGGTTGATCAGCCCCAGCATTTT
cdr3_aa: CASSLAQVDQPQHF
v_call: TRBV5-6
j_call: TRBJ1-5
d_call: NA
clone_size: NA

cdr3_nt: TGCAGCGTGGCAGGGGAGAGAGGCCCAGATACGCAGTATTTT
cdr3_aa: CSVAGERGPDTQYF
v_call: TRBV29-1
j_call: TRBJ2-3
d_call: NA
clone_size: NA

cdr3_nt: TGTGCCAGCAGCGTAGCGGTGAACACTGAAGCTTTCTTT
cdr3_aa: CASSVAVNTEAFF
v_call: TRBV9
j_call: TRBJ1-1
d_call: NA
clone_size: NA

cdr3_nt: TGTGCCAGCAGGGCTAGCCTGGATACGCAGTATTTT
cdr3_aa: CASRASLDTQYF
v_call: TRBV7-8
j_call: TRBJ2-3
d_call: NA
clone_size: NA

cdr3_nt: TGCGCCAGCAGCTTGGGGACACCCAATGAGCAGTTCTTC
cdr3_aa: CASSLGTPNEQFF
v_call: TRBV5-1
j_call: TRBJ2-1
d_call: NA
clone_size: NA

cdr3_nt: TGTGCCAGCAGCTTATTACAGGCGAACACTGAAGCTTTCTTT
cdr3_aa: CASSLLQANTEAFF
v_call: TRBV7-2
j_call: TRBJ1-1
d_call: NA
clone_size: NA

cdr3_nt: TGTGCCAGTAGTATTCAGGTCTCTGGGGCCAACGTCCTGACTTTC
cdr3_aa: CASSIQVSGANVLTF
v_call: TRBV19
j_call: TRBJ2-6
d_call: NA
clone_size: few

cdr3_nt: TGTGCCAGTAGTATATCTTTCTCTGGAAACACCATATATTTT
cdr3_aa: CASSISFSGNTIYF
v_call: TRBV19
j_call: TRBJ1-3
d_call: NA
clone_size: few

cdr3_nt: TGTGCCAGCAGCTTACTAGGTAGCGGGGGGGCAGGTGAGCAGTTCTTC
cdr3_aa: CASSLLGSGGAGEQFF
v_call: TRBV7-6
j_call: TRBJ2-1
d_call: TRBD2
clone_size: few

cdr3_nt: TGTGCCAGCAGTCCCATCGGGGGGGGGACTGAAGCTTTCTTT
cdr3_aa: CASSPIGGGTEAFF
v_call: TRBV6-1
j_call: TRBJ1-1
d_call: NA
clone_size: once

cdr3_nt: TGCGCCAGCAGAGACAGTCGATTCCTTGGCTACACCTTC
cdr3_aa: CASRDSRFLGYTF
v_call: TRBV5-1
j_call: TRBJ1-2
d_call: NA
clone_size: NA

cdr3_nt: TGTGCCAGCTCACGATGGACAGGGGGTCAGAACACAGATACGCAGTATTTT
cdr3_aa: CASSRWTGGQNTDTQYF
v_call: TRBV18
j_call: TRBJ2-3
d_call: TRBD1
clone_size: NA

cdr3_nt: TGCGCCAGCAGCCAAGATATGGGGCTAAATGGAAACACCATATATTTT
cdr3_aa: CASSQDMGLNGNTIYF
v_call: TRBV4-1
j_call: TRBJ1-3
d_call: NA
clone_size: NA

cdr3_nt: TGTGCCAGCGGAGGACGTGGGGATGAAGCTTTCTTT
cdr3_aa: CASGGRGDEAFF
v_call: TRBV7-9
j_call: TRBJ1-1
d_call: NA
clone_size: many

cdr3_nt: TGCGCCCGCCGGAGGGTCTTTTATTCACCCCTCCACTTT
cdr3_aa: CARRRVFYSPLHF
v_call: TRBV10-1
j_call: TRBJ1-6
d_call: NA
clone_size: few

cdr3_nt: TGTGCCTGGAGTCTTTCAGGGTTCGAGCAGTACTTC
cdr3_aa: CAWSLSGFEQYF
v_call: TRBV30
j_call: TRBJ2-7
d_call: NA
clone_size: NA

cdr3_nt: TGTGCCATCAGTGGGGACAGCCAAGAGACCCAGTACTTC
cdr3_aa: CAISGDSQETQYF
v_call: TRBV10-3
j_call: TRBJ2-5
d_call: TRBD1
clone_size: NA

cdr3_nt: TGCGCCAGCAGCCCAGCGGGGGGCACAGATACGCAGTATTTT
cdr3_aa: CASSPAGGTDTQYF
v_call: TRBV10-2
j_call: TRBJ2-3
d_call: TRBD2
clone_size: NA

cdr3_nt: TGTGCCAGCAGCGATCGACAGGGCACCTACGAGCAGTACTTC
cdr3_aa: CASSDRQGTYEQYF
v_call: TRBV11-2
j_call: TRBJ2-7
d_call: TRBD1
clone_size: NA

cdr3_nt: TGTGCCTGGAGTGTACTGGGGAGTGGCTACACCTTC
cdr3_aa: CAWSVLGSGYTF
v_call: TRBV30
j_call: TRBJ1-2
d_call: NA
clone_size: NA

cdr3_nt: TGTGCCAGCAGGGTGAGACAGGGGGCTAGCAATCAGCCCCAGCATTTT
cdr3_aa: CASRVRQGASNQPQHF
v_call: TRBV28
j_call: TRBJ1-5
d_call: TRBD1
clone_size: few

cdr3_nt: TGTGCCAGTAGTATTTCACAGGGGATTGGGGAGACCCAGTACTTC
cdr3_aa: CASSISQGIGETQYF
v_call: TRBV19
j_call: TRBJ2-5
d_call: TRBD1
clone_size: NA

cdr3_nt: TGCGCCAGCAGCCTGGGGACATTCTCCTACGAGCAGTACTTC
cdr3_aa: CASSLGTFSYEQYF
v_call: TRBV5-1
j_call: TRBJ2-7
d_call: NA
clone_size: NA

cdr3_nt: TGTGCAAGTCGCGGCGGACTAGCGGGGATCGACGAGCAGTACTTC
cdr3_aa: CASRGGLAGIDEQYF
v_call: TRBV12-2
j_call: TRBJ2-7
d_call: NA
clone_size: NA

cdr3_nt: TGCGCCAGCAGCGCGGGGCTTAATGAGCAGTTCTTC
cdr3_aa: CASSAGLNEQFF
v_call: TRBV5-1
j_call: TRBJ2-1
d_call: NA
clone_size: NA

cdr3_nt: TGTGCCAGCAGCTACGGGACAGGGACTGAAAAACTGTTTTTT
cdr3_aa: CASSYGTGTEKLFF
v_call: TRBV7-8
j_call: TRBJ1-4
d_call: TRBD1
clone_size: NA

cdr3_nt: TGCGCCAGCAGCCGAGGAGAGGCGGGGGGATCCCAAGAGACCCAGTACTTC
cdr3_aa: CASSRGEAGGSQETQYF
v_call: TRBV4-1
j_call: TRBJ2-5
d_call: TRBD2
clone_size: NA